Sequencing of this T cell receptor (beta chain) was carried out in a study of shared clonotypes between healthy human individuals (dated by TCRdb to between 2020 and 2021). Concerning the study at large: The cohort comprised two women and three men aged 18 to 49 years. For each donor, three plates each were used for CD4 naive and CD4 memory, two plates were used for CD8 naive, and one plate was used for CD8 memory. The study deeply sequenced blood TCR repertoires of about 5 healthy adults to estimate repertoire size and the extent of clonotype sharing between individuals. To increase sequencing depth and limit assay-specific biases, TCR repertoire library preparation and sequencing were carried out by different laboratories using diverse techniques. Per donor, leukapheresis produced somewhere between about 0.9 and 9.5 billion PBMCs. The paper's findings and limits, for the study overall: Across four donors, about 5% of naive CD4, roughly 3.8% of naive CD8, 2.3% of memory CD4, and about 0.4% of memory CD8 clonotypes were shared. Incomplete sequencing was indicated by rarefaction of sorted-subset datasets, despite the large sequencing depth. Sampling was limited to blood, and TCR repertoires in tissue likely differ from TCR repertoires in blood. Because the study included only a small number of donors, the genetic and exposure-history diversity represented was limited. Higher generation probabilities were observed for clonotypes shared by all four sorted-subset donors than for non-shared clonotypes. Based on pairwise subsampling, the degree of clonotype sharing among donors was expected to be affected by sequencing depth. Naive subsets generally had larger estimated clonotype richness than memory subsets.

In regard to this clone: There is no known antigen for this receptor. No clone much larger than this one lies a single base away; base qualities are absent.

Counted from cysteine to phenylalanine, this CDR3 has 16 amino acids. Only the CDR3 DNA stays, 48 bases, in frame from base 1. As encoded in the germline V gene, CDR1 is MDHEN while CDR2 is SYDVKM. Trimming costs V 8 bases and J 4 bases, and their ends lie 20 bases apart. CD8 naive samples were CD45RO-negative cells positively selected for CCR7, giving a CD45RA+CCR7+ population that excluded TemRA cells. The donors were healthy, HIV-negative adults with no recently reported acute infections or vaccinations. Every donor was a Caucasian adult residing in Nashville, Tennessee, USA. Blood was collected by leukapheresis, and PBMCs were isolated by Ficoll-Histopaque density gradient centrifugation and then cryopreserved in liquid nitrogen vapor phase. Analytical flow cytometry was used to check the purity and quantity of every magnetically sorted T cell population. Genomic DNA was isolated from each sorted fraction and quantified by UV absorbance on a Nanodrop 2000c.

Using the deep immunoSEQ assay, TCR CDR3 regions were amplified from genomic DNA by multiplex PCR. Genomic DNA extracted from each cell subset was distributed evenly over all wells of several immunoSEQ 96-well plates, and each plate served as one replicate. For sorted subsets, approximately 200 ng of genomic DNA, equivalent to some 30,000 T cell genomes, went into each replicate PCR. The purified libraries were quantified using a Qubit 3.0 fluorometer, sized with a Bioanalyzer 2100, and then quantified again using the KAPA Library Quantification kit. Every immunoSEQ 96-well plate was sequenced on a separate single-read 150-cycle Illumina NextSeq 550 flow cell. As for the authors' bioinformatics: Because the immunoSEQ output included only junctional sequences and no quality scores, the filtering could not be the same as the filtering used for full-length reads. To assign V/J genes and CDR3, sequences were annotated against IMGT germline references using PyIR, a Python wrapper for IgBLAST v1.9. Reads were removed for weak V/J assignments (E-value above 1e-6), missing CDR3, stop codons, out-of-frame junctions, or ambiguous translated residues. A V3J clonotype was defined by an identical inferred V gene, J gene, and CDR3 amino acid sequence. The percentage overlap between two repertoires was calculated by dividing the number of shared unique clonotypes by the size of the smaller repertoire. RTK rarefaction, the Chao1 estimator, and Recon v2.1 estimates of unobserved clonotypes were used to assess repertoire richness. OLGA was used to compute generation probabilities for all TCRbeta clonotypes that the gDNA method yielded from four donors. TCRdb re-hosts the immuneACCESS table, in-frame sequences only. Its copies lack some clones; in the studies checked, an unresolved V gene accounts for under half of them, and the cause for the rest is not known. V and J calls plus clone size are reproduced from that table; the DNA served to infer D and trimming. The sample table records more than 2 million clones; around 96% of these occur just once. The top ten constitute around 1.1% of the sample.

Material: naive CD8+ T cells sorted from blood. Read against the paper, the sample's cell subset or site label means: CD45RA+CCR7+. Recombination connected TRBV28 to TRBJ2-2, with the D gene not confidently named. The clonotype comes from a man between 18 and 29 years old in good health. CDR3 sequence: CASGSGQIPTTGELFF. The nucleotides are TGTGCCAGCGGGTCCGGCCAGATACCCACCACCGGGGAGCTGTTTTTT.